This TCR beta chain was sequenced in a study of T cell responses to AZD1222 COVID-19 vaccine. Across the study: Whether given at about 4 or about 12 weeks, second doses were pooled.

This clone was seen a single time. Its antigen is undetermined. Study-level results: Baseline serostatus was positive in only six or seven AZD1222 recipients.

Sequencing was performed with immunoSEQ multiplex PCR; in TCRdb, only in-frame clones are kept and a portion is missing. The sample lists roughly 71,000 clones, 75% to 90% occurring once. CDR1 LNHDA and CDR2 SQIVND come from the germline V gene (reference sequence). Trimming removed 5 bases at V and 0 bases at J, with 15 bases between. This CDR3 has 16 residues. The source is an adult in good health. Sequences were derived from peripheral blood, sampled on day 0 of AZD1222 vaccination. The J gene is TRBJ2-3, the V gene TRBV19, with TRBD2 as a possible D gene (7 bases). The CDR3 region is CASSQGGDSSTDTQYF. The CDR3 DNA follows: TGTGCCAGTAGTCAAGGGGGGGACTCTAGCACAGATACGCAGTATTTT. The variable domain in full, completed from reference TRBV19 and TRBJ2-3, reads DGGITQSPKYLFRKEGQNVTLSCEQNLNHDAMYWYRQDPGQGLRLIYYSQIVNDFQKGDIAEGYSVSREKKESFPLTVTSAQKNPTAFYLCASSQGGDSSTDTQYFGPGTRLTVL.